These 28 T cell receptor beta chains were sequenced from one sample in a study of neurological immune-mediated disorders. Via MiXCR, TCRdb re-called the 5' RACE reads, giving one row per CDR3 protein. This table holds 15,000 to 20,000 distinct CDR3 sequences, around 15% found once. Sequencing was done on a sample of CD4+ T cells from blood. These receptors all stem from an older woman with HTLV-1-associated myelopathy (HAM/TSP).

This clonotype was counted many times. The CDR3 sequence: CASSLVGTGELFF. The CDR3 region has the DNA TGCGCCAGCAGCTTGGTGGGCACCGGGGAGCTGTTTTTT. This sequence joins TRBV5-1 and TRBJ2-2, with D uncertain. V was pared by 0 bases and J by 4 bases, with 4 bases between. This CDR3 contains 13 residues. Per the germline V gene, CDR1 is SGHRS and CDR2 is YFSETQ.

This clonotype occurred many times. This chain connects TRBV20-1 to TRBJ2-3; D gene ambiguous. The CDR3 totals 12 residues. Germline CDR1 and CDR2: DFQATT and SNEGSKA (reference sequence). The V gene lost 0 bases and the J gene lost 2 bases, with 3 bases spanning the gap. The CDR3: CSARESTDTQYF. DNA for the CDR3: TGCAGTGCTAGAGAGTCCACAGATACGCAGTATTTT.

Many counts were recorded for this clonotype. The V gene is TRBV5-1, the J gene TRBJ2-1; possibly TRBD2 for D (5 bases). This CDR3 is 14 amino acids long. Trimming stripped 0 bases from V and 9 bases from J, with 13 bases between. Germline CDR1 SGHRS, CDR2 YFSETQ. For the CDR3, the DNA is TGCGCCAGCAGCTTGGACCCTTCGGAGGTTGAGCAGTTCTTC. It is translated as CASSLDPSEVEQFF.

The V and J genes are TRBV20-1 and TRBJ2-5, with D possibly matching TRBD2 (5 bases). V lost 0 bases to trimming and J lost 3 bases, with 14 bases between them. CDR1 and CDR2 from the germline V gene are DFQATT and SNEGSKA (reference sequence). The CDR3 totals 15 residues. CDR3 nucleotide sequence: TGCAGTGCTAGAGATCGAGACACGGGGAAAGAGACCCAGTACTTC. Translated: CSARDRDTGKETQYF.

This clonotype is medium-sized in the sample. V is TRBV12-3 or TRBV12-4 and J is TRBJ1-5; a possible D gene is TRBD1 (5 bases). CDR3 length: 14 residues. Trimming left V 4 bases short and J 9 bases short, with 16 bases between. The CDR3 region has the DNA TGTGCCAGCAGTTCGTGGCAGGGAGGGGCGCCCCAGCATTTT. Translation: CASSSWQGGAPQHF.

This clonotype occurred many times. CDR3 sequence reads: CASSLGANTGELFF. CDR3 DNA: TGTGCCAGCAGCTTGGGCGCGAACACCGGGGAGCTGTTTTTT. The J gene is TRBJ2-2, the V gene TRBV7-2, with D unresolved. The V end was cut by 3 bases, the J end by 0 bases, with 5 bases between. CDR3 length: 14 residues. CDR1 and CDR2 from the germline V gene are SGHTA and FQGNSA.

The rearrangement links TRBV5-6 to TRBJ1-3, with a possible D match to TRBD1 (5 bases). Germline CDR1 SGHDT, CDR2 YYEEEE. The CDR3 sequence is 12 residues long. Trimming took 4 bases from V and 7 from J, leaving 9 bases between them. The CDR3 nucleotides are TGTGCCAGCAGCCGACGGGGGAACACCATATATTTT. This encodes CASSRRGNTIYF.

Many counts were recorded for this clonotype. The chain uses TRBV7-2 and TRBJ2-3; D is unclear. Per the germline V gene, CDR1 is SGHTA and CDR2 is FQGNSA. Between the trimmed V and J ends, which lost 5 bases and 14 bases, there was a span of 14 bases. CDR3 size: 11 residues. The CDR3 bases are TGTGCCAGCAGCCTAGGCCCTGAAAGGTATTTT. Encoded protein: CASSLGPERYF.

This clonotype was counted many times. This chain connects TRBV6-5 to TRBJ2-2; D call uncertain. Germline CDR1 is MNHEY and CDR2 is SVGAGI. CDR3 length: 14 amino acids. Trimming shortened V by 3 bases and J by 2 bases, and 7 bases separated the two germline ends. The CDR3 spells CASSYWGNTGELFF. In DNA form, the CDR3 reads TGTGCCAGCAGTTATTGGGGAAACACCGGGGAGCTGTTTTTT.

This clonotype has at least ten counts. The CDR3 DNA is TGTGCCAGCAGTTCTACCGGGAGTCATCGAGGCGTTGAGCAGTTCTTC. It codes for CASSSTGSHRGVEQFF. V and J are TRBV12-3 or TRBV12-4 and TRBJ2-1; a weak D match, TRBD2 (6 bases). The CDR3 has 16 residues. V was cut by 4 bases and J by 9 bases, with 22 bases left in between.

This clonotype was observed at least ten times. The V call is TRBV6-2 or TRBV6-3, the J call TRBJ1-3; D not certain. CDR1 and CDR2 (germline): MNHEY, SVGEGT. The germline V and J ends were trimmed by 5 bases and 0 bases, with 20 bases remaining between them. This CDR3 has 18 residues. Here the CDR3 DNA reads TGTGCCAGCAGTCCTGATCCAGTCGAGGGCCCCTCTGGAAACACCATATATTTT. As protein: CASSPDPVEGPSGNTIYF.

This clonotype was counted ten times or more. This rearrangement joins TRBV7-2 to TRBJ2-1, with D hard to call. Per germline, CDR1 SGHTA and CDR2 FQGNSA. This CDR3 is built from 15 residues. The V end lost 5 bases, the J end lost 2 bases, and 13 bases lay between the germline ends. CDR3: CASSLGSSPYNEQFF. For the CDR3, the DNA is TGTGCCAGCAGCCTTGGCTCCTCACCCTACAATGAGCAGTTCTTC.

Ten or more counts support this clonotype. V gene TRBV20-1 combines with J gene TRBJ2-3, with TRBD2 matching 12 bases. The ends lost 5 bases at V and 6 bases at J; junction bases unmatched: 9. This CDR3 has 15 residues. CDR1 DFQATT and CDR2 SNEGSKA come from the germline V gene (reference sequence). Here the CDR3 reads CSALIASGGGDTQYF. In DNA form, the CDR3 reads TGCAGTGCTCTTATTGCTAGCGGGGGGGGGGATACGCAGTATTTT.

On this clonotype: The DNA is omitted, as the CDR3 cannot be located on it reliably, and the CDR3 follows TCRdb's listing. The chain has TRBV5-1 and TRBJ2-1; the table's D call, TRBD2, has no DNA check behind it. Germline CDR1 SGHRS, CDR2 YFSETQ. The CDR3 extends over 22 residues, inclusive of both ends. The CDR3 loop reads CASSFYICSARVSKGSYNEQFF.

This clonotype showed up many times. V is TRBV6-5 and J is TRBJ2-3; 13 bases match TRBD2. Germline CDR1 is MNHEY and CDR2 is SVGAGI. CDR3 length: 17 amino acids. V lost 5 bases and J lost 4; bases outside the gene matches: 9. DNA for the CDR3: TGTGCCAGCAGTCTTGGACTAGCGGGAGATGGGTCAGATACGCAGTATTTT. Amino acids: CASSLGLAGDGSDTQYF.

V and J are TRBV10-3 and TRBJ2-5; perhaps TRBD1 as D (6 bases). Trimming left V 2 bases short and J 4 bases short, with 23 bases between. Looked up from germline, CDR1 is ENHRY and CDR2 is SYGVKD. The CDR3 is made up of 18 amino acids. CDR3 sequence: CAISEPGRLDSRGETQYF. The CDR3 DNA sequence: TGTGCCATCAGTGAGCCAGGCCGCCTGGACAGTCGGGGAGAGACCCAGTACTTC.

This clonotype was recorded many times. The CDR3 loop is CSAWDGRAFF. As DNA, the CDR3 is TGCAGTGCTTGGGACGGCCGAGCTTTCTTT. The chain links TRBV20-1 to TRBJ1-1, with a weak D call TRBD1 (5 bases). Germline-derived CDR1 and CDR2 are DFQATT and SNEGSKA (reference sequence). The CDR3 contains 10 residues. Trimming shortened V by 5 bases and J by 10 bases, and 11 bases separated the two germline ends.

This clonotype appeared many times. The chain joins TRBV24-1 to TRBJ2-1; 12 bases are shared with TRBD2. The CDR3 runs 16 residues. V dropped 5 bases and J dropped 4; count of bases not matched to a gene: 5. Per the germline V gene, CDR1 is KGHDR and CDR2 is SFDVKD. CDR3 sequence reads: CATSAGLAGLYNEQFF. As DNA, the CDR3 is TGTGCCACCAGTGCCGGACTAGCGGGGCTTTACAATGAGCAGTTCTTC.

This clonotype has at least ten counts. The V gene is TRBV5-1, the J gene TRBJ2-3; no clear D. V was clipped by 2 bases and J by 6 bases, with 4 bases between them. This CDR3 contains 11 residues. The germline CDR1 and CDR2 sequences are SGHRS and YFSETQ. This CDR3 is CASSFQDTQYF. In DNA, the CDR3 is TGCGCCAGCAGCTTCCAGGATACGCAGTATTTT.

By share, this clonotype ranks as medium-sized (0.01 to 0.1%). The chain couples TRBV28 to TRBJ1-2, with a tentative D call TRBD1 (6 bases). Trimming shortened V by 4 bases and J by 7 bases, and 19 bases separated the two germline ends. The CDR3 length is 15 residues. The germline V gene has CDR1 MDHEN and CDR2 SYDVKM. As DNA, the CDR3 is TGTGCCAGCAGTTCTGGGGTCTTGGGGGCCCTTGGCTACACCTTC. It yields the protein CASSSGVLGALGYTF.

In its sample, this clonotype was seen many times. V and J are TRBV20-1 and TRBJ2-7, with 9 nucleotides matching TRBD1. The CDR3 sequence is 14 residues long. Germline V CDR1 and CDR2: DFQATT, SNEGSKA (reference sequence). The ends lost 5 bases at V and 4 bases at J; junction bases unmatched: 9. CDR3 coding DNA: TGCAGTGCTGCCGGACAGGGGAAAGAATACGAGCAGTACTTC. Its translation: CSAAGQGKEYEQYF.

This clonotype has ten or more counts. The chain uses TRBV25-1 and TRBJ2-2; the D gene is possibly TRBD2 (6 bases). This CDR3 region has 18 residues. V lost 3 bases and J lost 0, with 17 bases in between. CDR1 and CDR2 (germline): MGHDK, SYGVNS. The CDR3 DNA follows: TGTGCCAGCAGTGAGCGACCGGGACTCTTCGCGAACACCGGGGAGCTGTTTTTT. Translation: CASSERPGLFANTGELFF.

This clonotype was seen repeatedly, ten times or more. The chain is built from TRBV6-1 and TRBJ1-5, with D tentatively TRBD1 (6 bases). The V end lost 5 bases, the J end lost 0 bases, and 14 bases lay between the germline ends. The germline gives CDR1 MNHNS, CDR2 SASEGT. The CDR3 runs 16 residues. The DNA for the CDR3 is TGTGCCAGCAGTCGAATTACAGGGTATAGCAATCAGCCCCAGCATTTT. Translating it yields CASSRITGYSNQPQHF.

This clonotype was counted at least ten times. The chain has TRBV4-1 and TRBJ2-3; TRBD2 matches at 11 bases. Unmatched junction bases numbered 7, after V lost 1 base and J lost 7 bases. CDR3 length equals 16 residues. Germline-derived CDR1 and CDR2 are MGHRA and YSYEKL. The CDR3 DNA reads TGCGCCAGCAGCCAAGGGCATAGCGGGGGGGTTTATACGCAGTATTTT. Translated, it gives CASSQGHSGGVYTQYF.

This clonotype was observed at least ten times. The V call is TRBV29-1, the J call TRBJ1-2; weak D call: TRBD1 (5 bases). The CDR3 has 12 amino acids. Per germline, CDR1 SQVTM and CDR2 ANQGSEA. V was cut by 8 bases and J by 0 bases, with 10 bases left in between. This chain's CDR3 is CSPGTANYGYTF. As DNA, the CDR3 is TGCAGCCCTGGGACCGCTAACTATGGCTACACCTTC.

There are many counts of this clonotype. The chain carries TRBV20-1 and TRBJ1-5; D is possibly TRBD1 (6 bases). The CDR3 runs to 13 residues. The V gene lost 0 bases and the J gene lost 9 bases, with 12 bases spanning the gap. Germline CDR1 reads DFQATT; CDR2 reads SNEGSKA (reference sequence). CDR3 in amino acids: CSAREGRGRPQHF. The CDR3 DNA reads as TGCAGTGCTAGAGAAGGCAGGGGTCGGCCCCAGCATTTT.

The chain is built from TRBV5-5 and TRBJ2-3; the D is unclear. CDR3 length: 13 amino acids. The V and J ends lost 6 bases and 1 base respectively, with 9 bases between them. From germline, CDR1 is SGHKS and CDR2 YYEKEE (reference sequence). CDR3 nucleotides: TGTGCCAGCAACTCGTTGGGCACAGATACGCAGTATTTT. Its translation is CASNSLGTDTQYF. The complete variable domain, with remaining parts taken from reference TRBV5-5 and TRBJ2-3, reads DAGVTQSPTHLIKTRGQQVTLRCSPISGHKSVSWYQQVLGQGPQFIFQYYEKEERGRGNFPDRFSARQFPNYSSELNVNALLLGDSALYLCASNSLGTDTQYFGPGTRLTVL.

This clonotype was observed at least ten times. The genes are TRBV20-1 and TRBJ1-6; 9 bases align to TRBD1. Germline CDR1 DFQATT, CDR2 SNEGSKA (reference sequence). This CDR3 comprises 15 residues. J gave up 7 bases and V 5 bases, and 9 bases lay outside the gene matches. The CDR3 DNA reads TGCAGTGCTGGGGGGGCCGGACAGGGGAATTCACCCCTCCACTTT. Protein sequence: CSAGGAGQGNSPLHF.